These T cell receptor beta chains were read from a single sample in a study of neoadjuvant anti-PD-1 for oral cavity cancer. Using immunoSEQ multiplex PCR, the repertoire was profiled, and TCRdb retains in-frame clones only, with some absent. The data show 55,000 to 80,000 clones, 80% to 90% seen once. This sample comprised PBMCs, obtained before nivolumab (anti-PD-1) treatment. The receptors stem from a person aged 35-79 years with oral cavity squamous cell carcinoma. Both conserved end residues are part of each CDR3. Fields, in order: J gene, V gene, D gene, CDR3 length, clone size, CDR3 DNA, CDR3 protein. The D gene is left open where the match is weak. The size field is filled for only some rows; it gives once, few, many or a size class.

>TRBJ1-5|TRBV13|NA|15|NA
TGTGCCAGCAGCTTAGGGATACGGGGAGATCAGCCCCAGCATTTT
CASSLGIRGDQPQHF
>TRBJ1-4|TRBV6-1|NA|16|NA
TGTGCCAGCAGTGAATTTGTGGGTGAGACTAATGAAAAACTGTTTTTT
CASSEFVGETNEKLFF
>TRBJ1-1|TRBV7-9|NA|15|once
TGTGCCAGCAGCTTAGACTTCGGACGGGGTACTGAAGCTTTCTTT
CASSLDFGRGTEAFF
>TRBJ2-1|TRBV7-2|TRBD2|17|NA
TGTGCCAGCAGCTTCTTAGGCGGGGGGGCGCCATACAATGAGCAGTTCTTC
CASSFLGGGAPYNEQFF
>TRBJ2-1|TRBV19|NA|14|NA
TGTGCCAGTAGTATTGCGGGACTCGGTAGTGAGCAGTTCTTC
CASSIAGLGSEQFF
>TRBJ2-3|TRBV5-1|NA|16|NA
TGCGCCAGCAGCTTGGGGGCTACTACTAGCACAGATACGCAGTATTTT
CASSLGATTSTDTQYF
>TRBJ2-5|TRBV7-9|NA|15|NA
TGTGCCAGCAGCATCTCCCTCCAACATTTGGAGACCCAGTACTTC
CASSISLQHLETQYF
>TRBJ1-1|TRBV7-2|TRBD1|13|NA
TGTGCCAGCCGCACAGGGGGCGCTTCTGAAGCTTTCTTT
CASRTGGASEAFF
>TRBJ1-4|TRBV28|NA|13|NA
TGTGCCAGCAGCCGAAGGTTTAATGAAAAACTGTTTTTT
CASSRRFNEKLFF
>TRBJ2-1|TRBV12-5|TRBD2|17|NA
TGTGCTAGTGGTCGGCTGGCGGGGGGAGGTCAGGGCAATGAGCAGTTCTTC
CASGRLAGGGQGNEQFF
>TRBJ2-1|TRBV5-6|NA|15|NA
TGTGCCAGCAGCTTGGTTAGGCTATCCTACAATGAGCAGTTCTTC
CASSLVRLSYNEQFF
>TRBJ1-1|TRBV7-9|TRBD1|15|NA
TGTGCCAGCAGCCAACAGGGACAGATGAACACTGAAGCTTTCTTT
CASSQQGQMNTEAFF
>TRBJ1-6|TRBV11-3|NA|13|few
TGTGCCAGCAGCTTAATGTTTAATTCACCCCTCCACTTT
CASSLMFNSPLHF
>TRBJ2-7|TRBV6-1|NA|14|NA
TGTGCCAGCAAGGAGGGCTTGGGGTTCTACGAGCAGTACTTC
CASKEGLGFYEQYF
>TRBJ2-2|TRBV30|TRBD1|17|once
TGTGCCTGGAGTCCACTCTCCGGGACAGGGGCGACCGGGGAGCTGTTTTTT
CAWSPLSGTGATGELFF
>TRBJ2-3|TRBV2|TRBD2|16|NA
TGTGCCAGCAGTAAACAGACTAGCGGGGGGGCCAGTCCGCAGTATTTT
CASSKQTSGGASPQYF
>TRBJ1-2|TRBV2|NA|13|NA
TGTGCCAGCCTTGAAAGCCGCGGGGGTTATTACACCTTC
CASLESRGGYYTF
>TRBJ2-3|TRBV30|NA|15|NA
TGTGCCTGGAGTGCAGTGGGGGGCCGGTCAGATACGCAGTATTTT
CAWSAVGGRSDTQYF
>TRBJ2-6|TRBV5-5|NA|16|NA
TGTGCCAGCAGTGTTAGGATTCTCTCTGGGGCCAACGTCCTGACTTTC
CASSVRILSGANVLTF
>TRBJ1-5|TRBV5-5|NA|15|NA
TGTGCCAGCAGCTTTGGCTCTGTTAGCAATCAGCCCCAGCATTTT
CASSFGSVSNQPQHF
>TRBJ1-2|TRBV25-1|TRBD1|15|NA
TGTGCCAGCAGTGAATCGGCGACAGGGATCGATGGCTACACCTTC
CASSESATGIDGYTF